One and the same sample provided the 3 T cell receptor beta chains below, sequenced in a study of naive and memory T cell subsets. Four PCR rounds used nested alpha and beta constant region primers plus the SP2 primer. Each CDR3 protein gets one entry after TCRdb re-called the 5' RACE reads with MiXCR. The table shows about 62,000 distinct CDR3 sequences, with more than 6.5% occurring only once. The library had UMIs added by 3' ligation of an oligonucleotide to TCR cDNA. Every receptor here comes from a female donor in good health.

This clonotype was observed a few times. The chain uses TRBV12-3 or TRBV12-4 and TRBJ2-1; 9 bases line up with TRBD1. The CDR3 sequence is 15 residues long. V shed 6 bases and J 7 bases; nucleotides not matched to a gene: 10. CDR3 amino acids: CASSPGDRVVNEQFF. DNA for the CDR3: TGTGCCAGCAGCCCCGGGGACAGGGTAGTTAATGAGCAGTTCTTC.

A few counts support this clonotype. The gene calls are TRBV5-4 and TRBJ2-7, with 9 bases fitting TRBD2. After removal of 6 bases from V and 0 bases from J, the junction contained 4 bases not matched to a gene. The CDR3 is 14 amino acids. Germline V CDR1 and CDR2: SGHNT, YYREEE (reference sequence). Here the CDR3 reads CASTLAGSSYEQYF. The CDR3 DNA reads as TGTGCCAGCACCCTAGCGGGAAGCTCCTACGAGCAGTACTTC.

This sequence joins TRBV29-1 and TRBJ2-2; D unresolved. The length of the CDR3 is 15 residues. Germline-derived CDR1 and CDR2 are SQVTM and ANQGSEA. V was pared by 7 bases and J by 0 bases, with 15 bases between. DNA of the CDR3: TGCAGCGCTCTGAGTGAGCACACGAACACCGGGGAGCTGTTTTTT. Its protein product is CSALSEHTNTGELFF.